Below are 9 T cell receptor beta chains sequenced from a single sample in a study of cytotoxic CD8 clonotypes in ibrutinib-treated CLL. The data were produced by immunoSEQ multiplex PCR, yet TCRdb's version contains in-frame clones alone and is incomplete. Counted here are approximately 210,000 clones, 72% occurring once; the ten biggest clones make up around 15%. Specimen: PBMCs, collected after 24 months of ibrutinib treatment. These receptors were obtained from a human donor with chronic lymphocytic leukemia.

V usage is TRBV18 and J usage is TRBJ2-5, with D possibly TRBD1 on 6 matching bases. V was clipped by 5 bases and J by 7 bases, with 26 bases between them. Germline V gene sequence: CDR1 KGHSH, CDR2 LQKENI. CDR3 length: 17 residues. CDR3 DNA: TGTGCCAGCTCATCGCAACCACAGACCACAGGGTACGGGACCCAGTACTTC. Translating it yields CASSSQPQTTGYGTQYF.

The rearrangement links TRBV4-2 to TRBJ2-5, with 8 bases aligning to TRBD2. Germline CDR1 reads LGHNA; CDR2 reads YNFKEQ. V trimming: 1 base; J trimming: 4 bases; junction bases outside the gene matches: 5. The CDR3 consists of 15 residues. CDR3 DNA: TGTGCCAGCAGCCAAGTGTCTGCGGGAGGAGAGACCCAGTACTTC. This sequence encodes CASSQVSAGGETQYF.

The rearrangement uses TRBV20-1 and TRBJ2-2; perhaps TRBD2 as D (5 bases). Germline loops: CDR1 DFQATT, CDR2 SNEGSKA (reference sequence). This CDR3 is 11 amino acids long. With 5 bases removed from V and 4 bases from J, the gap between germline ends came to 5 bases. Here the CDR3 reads CSAAGTGELFF. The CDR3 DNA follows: TGCAGTGCTGCGGGCACCGGGGAGCTGTTTTTT.

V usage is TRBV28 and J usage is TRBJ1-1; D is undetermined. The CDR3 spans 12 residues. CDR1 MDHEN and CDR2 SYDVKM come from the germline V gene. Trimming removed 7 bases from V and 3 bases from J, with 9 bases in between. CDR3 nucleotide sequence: TGTGCCAGCAATGTAAGGTACACTGAAGCTTTCTTT. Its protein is CASNVRYTEAFF.

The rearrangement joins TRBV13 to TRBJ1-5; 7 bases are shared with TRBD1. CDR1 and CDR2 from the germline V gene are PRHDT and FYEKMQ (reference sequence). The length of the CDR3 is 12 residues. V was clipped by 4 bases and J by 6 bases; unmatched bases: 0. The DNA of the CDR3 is TGTGCCAGCAGCTCAGGGGGTCAGCCCCAGCATTTT. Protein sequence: CASSSGGQPQHF. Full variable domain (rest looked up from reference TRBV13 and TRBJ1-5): AAGVIQSPRHLIKEKRETATLKCYPIPRHDTVYWYQQGPGQDPQFLISFYEKMQSDKGSIPDRFSAQQFSDYHSELNMSSLELGDSALYFCASSSGGQPQHFGDGTRLSIL.

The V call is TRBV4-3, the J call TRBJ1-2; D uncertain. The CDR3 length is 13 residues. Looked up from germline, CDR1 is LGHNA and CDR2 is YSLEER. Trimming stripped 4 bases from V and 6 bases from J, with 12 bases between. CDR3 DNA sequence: TGCGCCAGCAGCCCATCTAGGAGGGATGGCTACACCTTC. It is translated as CASSPSRRDGYTF.

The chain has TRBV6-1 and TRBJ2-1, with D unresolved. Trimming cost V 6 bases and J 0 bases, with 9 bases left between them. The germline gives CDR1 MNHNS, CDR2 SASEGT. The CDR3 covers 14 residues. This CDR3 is CASRPVPSYNEQFF. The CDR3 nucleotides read TGTGCCAGCAGGCCGGTCCCCTCCTACAATGAGCAGTTCTTC.

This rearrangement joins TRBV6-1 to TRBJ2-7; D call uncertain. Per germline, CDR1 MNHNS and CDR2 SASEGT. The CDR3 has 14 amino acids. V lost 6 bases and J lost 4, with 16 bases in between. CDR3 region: CASRKDEGFYEQYF. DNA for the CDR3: TGTGCCAGCAGGAAAGACGAAGGGTTTTACGAGCAGTACTTC.

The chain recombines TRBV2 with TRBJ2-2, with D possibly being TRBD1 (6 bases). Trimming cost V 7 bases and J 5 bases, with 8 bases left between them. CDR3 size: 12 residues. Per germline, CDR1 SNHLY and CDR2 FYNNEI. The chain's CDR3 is CASTGETGELFF. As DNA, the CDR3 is TGTGCCAGCACAGGGGAGACCGGGGAGCTGTTTTTT.